Each of the 8 T cell receptor beta chains below was sequenced from the same sample in a study of blood T cells in healthy people across ages. Combining a sample-barcoded 5' primer with a J-beta primer mix, a second PCR ran for roughly 6 to 11 cycles. TCRdb re-called the 5' RACE reads with MiXCR, one entry per CDR3 protein. The table has around 1,500,000 distinct CDR3 sequences, approximately 30% seen once; the top ten hold 7.7%. Sequencing was performed on blood. The origin of the receptors is a woman in her thirties in good health.

This clonotype was observed a few times. The CDR3 nucleotides are TGTGCCAGCAGCTTCGGGAGGGCAGGCACCTACGAGCAGTACTTC. Translation gives CASSFGRAGTYEQYF. J is TRBJ2-7 and V is TRBV7-2; 8 bases are a match to TRBD2. V trimming: 3 bases; J trimming: 2 bases; junction bases outside the gene matches: 6. Germline V gene data show CDR1 as SGHTA and CDR2 as FQGNSA. CDR3 size: 15 residues. The variable domain in full, with the rest retrieved from reference TRBV7-2 and TRBJ2-7, is GAGVSQSPSNKVTEKGKDVELRCDPISGHTALYWYRQSLGQGLEFLIYFQGNSAPDKSGLPSDRFSAERTGGSVSTLTIQRTQQEDSAVYLCASSFGRAGTYEQYFGPGTRLTVT.

In DNA, the CDR3 is TGCGCCAGCAGCCAAGCCGGGATGTTATATGGCTACACCTTC. Residues: CASSQAGMLYGYTF. This chain joins TRBV4-3 and TRBJ1-2, with D uncertain. The CDR3 extends over 14 amino acids. The germline gives CDR1 LGHNA, CDR2 YSLEER. With 1 base removed from V and 5 bases from J, the gap between germline ends came to 11 bases.

At least ten counts were recorded for this clonotype. CDR3 sequence: CSANPENYGYTF. The CDR3 DNA is TGCAGTGCTAATCCAGAAAACTATGGCTACACCTTC. This chain uses TRBV20-1 with TRBJ1-2; D remains ambiguous. The V and J ends lost 4 bases and 2 bases respectively, with 8 bases between them. Germline V gene lookup returns CDR1 DFQATT and CDR2 SNEGSKA (reference sequence). This CDR3 has 12 amino acids.

CDR3 DNA: TGCGCCAGCAGCTTGGCCGGTTCTCCGGGACTAGGCTCTTTTGAGCAGTACTTC. Translated: CASSLAGSPGLGSFEQYF. The chain employs TRBV5-1 and TRBJ2-7, with TRBD2 matching over 8 bases. After removal of 0 bases from V and 7 bases from J, the junction contained 18 bases not matched to a gene. The CDR3 consists of 18 residues. The germline CDR1 and CDR2 sequences are SGHRS and YFSETQ.

This clonotype turned up a few times. This sequence joins TRBV20-1 and TRBJ2-1; 12 bases map to TRBD1. The germline gives CDR1 DFQATT, CDR2 SNEGSKA (reference sequence). The CDR3 runs to 15 residues. V lost 6 bases and J lost 7; bases outside the gene matches: 10. The CDR3 here is CSAITGTGGRNEQFF. The CDR3 DNA reads as TGCAGTGCAATAACCGGGACAGGGGGCAGGAATGAGCAGTTCTTC.

The V gene is TRBV5-1, the J gene TRBJ1-2; possible D gene TRBD1, 6 bases. This CDR3 comprises 15 residues. Per the germline V gene, CDR1 is SGHRS and CDR2 is YFSETQ. The ends were cut back, 5 bases at V and 2 bases at J, with 16 bases in the middle. The CDR3 reads CASRPEQGQNYGYTF. In DNA, the CDR3 is TGCGCCAGCAGACCAGAACAGGGCCAGAACTATGGCTACACCTTC.

This clonotype showed up just a few times. This chain uses TRBV3-1 with TRBJ2-7; either TRBD1 or TRBD2 may supply D (5 bases each). Trimming stripped 0 bases from V and 6 bases from J, with 18 bases between. Germline lookup yields CDR1 LGHDT and CDR2 YNNKEL (reference sequence). The CDR3 consists of 16 residues. The DNA of the CDR3 is TGTGCCAGCAGCCAAGATCCGGCAGGGACCATATCCGAGCAGTACTTC. Amino acid sequence: CASSQDPAGTISEQYF.

The gene calls are TRBV9 and TRBJ1-2; unclear D gene. The CDR3 runs to 13 residues. Germline CDR1 and CDR2: SGDLS and YYNGEE. V was shortened by 3 bases and J by 3 bases, with 9 bases between the two germline ends. The CDR3 here is CASSGRNDYGYTF. CDR3 DNA sequence: TGTGCCAGCAGCGGTAGAAACGACTATGGCTACACCTTC. The entire variable domain, with the rest obtained from reference TRBV9 and TRBJ1-2, is as follows: DSGVTQTPKHLITATGQRVTLRCSPRSGDLSVYWYQQSLDQGLQFLIQYYNGEERAKGNILERFSAQQFPDLHSELNLSSLELGDSALYFCASSGRNDYGYTFGSGTRLTVV.